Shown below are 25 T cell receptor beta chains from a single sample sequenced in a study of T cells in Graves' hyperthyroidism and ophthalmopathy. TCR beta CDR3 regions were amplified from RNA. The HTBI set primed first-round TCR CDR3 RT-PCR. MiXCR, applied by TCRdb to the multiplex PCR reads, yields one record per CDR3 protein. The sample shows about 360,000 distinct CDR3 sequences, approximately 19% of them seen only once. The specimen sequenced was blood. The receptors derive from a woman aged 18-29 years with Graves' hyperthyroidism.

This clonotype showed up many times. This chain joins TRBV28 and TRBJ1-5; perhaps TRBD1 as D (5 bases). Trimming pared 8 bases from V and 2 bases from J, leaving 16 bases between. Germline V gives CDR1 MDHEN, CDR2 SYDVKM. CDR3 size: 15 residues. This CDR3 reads CASDSPQGGNQPQHF. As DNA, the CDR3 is TGTGCCAGCGACTCCCCCCAGGGTGGCAATCAGCCCCAGCATTTT.

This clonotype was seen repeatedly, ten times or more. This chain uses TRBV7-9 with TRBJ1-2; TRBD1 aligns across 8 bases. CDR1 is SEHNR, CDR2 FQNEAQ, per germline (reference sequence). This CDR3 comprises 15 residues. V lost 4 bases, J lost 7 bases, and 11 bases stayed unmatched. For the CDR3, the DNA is TGTGCCAGCAGCTCCGGGGACAGGATTCGTTTTGGCTACACCTTC. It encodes CASSSGDRIRFGYTF.

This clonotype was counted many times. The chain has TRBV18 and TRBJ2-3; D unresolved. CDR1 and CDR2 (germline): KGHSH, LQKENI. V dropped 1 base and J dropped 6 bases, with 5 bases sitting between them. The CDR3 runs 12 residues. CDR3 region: CASSPRSDTQYF. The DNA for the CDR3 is TGTGCCAGCTCACCACGGAGTGATACGCAGTATTTT.

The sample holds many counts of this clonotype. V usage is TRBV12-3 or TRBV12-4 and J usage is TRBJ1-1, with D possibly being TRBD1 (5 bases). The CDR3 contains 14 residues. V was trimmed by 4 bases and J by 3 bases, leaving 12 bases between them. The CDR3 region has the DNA TGTGCCAGCAGTTCGTCGAGAGGGGACACTGAAGCTTTCTTT. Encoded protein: CASSSSRGDTEAFF.

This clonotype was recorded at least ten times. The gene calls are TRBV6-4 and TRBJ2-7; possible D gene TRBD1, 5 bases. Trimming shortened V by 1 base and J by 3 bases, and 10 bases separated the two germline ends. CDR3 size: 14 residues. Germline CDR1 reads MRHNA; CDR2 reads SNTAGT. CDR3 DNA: TGTGCCAGCAGTGACTGGGGCAGGTTCTACGAGCAGTACTTC. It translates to CASSDWGRFYEQYF.

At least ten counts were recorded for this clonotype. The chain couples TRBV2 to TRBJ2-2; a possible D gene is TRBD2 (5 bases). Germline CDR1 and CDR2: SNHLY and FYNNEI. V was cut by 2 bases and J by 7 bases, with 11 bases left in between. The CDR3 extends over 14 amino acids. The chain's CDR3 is CASSEIGRGGELFF. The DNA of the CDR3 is TGTGCCAGCAGTGAAATCGGACGGGGCGGGGAGCTGTTTTTT.

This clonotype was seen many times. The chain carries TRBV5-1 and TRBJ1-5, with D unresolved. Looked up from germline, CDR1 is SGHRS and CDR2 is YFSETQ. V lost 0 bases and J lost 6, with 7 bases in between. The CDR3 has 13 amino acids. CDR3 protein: CASSLAGFQPQHF. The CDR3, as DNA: TGCGCCAGCAGCTTGGCCGGGTTTCAGCCCCAGCATTTT. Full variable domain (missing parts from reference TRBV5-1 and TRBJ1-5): KAGVTQTPRYLIKTRGQQVTLSCSPISGHRSVSWYQQTPGQGLQFLFEYFSETQRNKGNFPGRFSGRQFSNSRSEMNVSTLELGDSALYLCASSLAGFQPQHFGDGTRLSIL.

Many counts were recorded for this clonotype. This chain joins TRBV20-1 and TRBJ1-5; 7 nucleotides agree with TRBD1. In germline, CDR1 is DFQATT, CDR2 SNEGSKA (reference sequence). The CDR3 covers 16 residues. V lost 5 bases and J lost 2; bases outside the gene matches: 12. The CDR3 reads CSARRGGGAGNQPQHF. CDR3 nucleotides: TGCAGTGCTCGACGGGGAGGGGGCGCCGGCAATCAGCCCCAGCATTTT.

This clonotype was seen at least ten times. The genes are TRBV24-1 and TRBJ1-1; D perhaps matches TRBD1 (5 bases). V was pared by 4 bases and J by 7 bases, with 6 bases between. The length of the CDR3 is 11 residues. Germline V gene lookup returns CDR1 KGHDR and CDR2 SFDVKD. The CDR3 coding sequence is TGTGCCACCAGTGACGGGGGTGAAGCTTTCTTT. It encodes CATSDGGEAFF.

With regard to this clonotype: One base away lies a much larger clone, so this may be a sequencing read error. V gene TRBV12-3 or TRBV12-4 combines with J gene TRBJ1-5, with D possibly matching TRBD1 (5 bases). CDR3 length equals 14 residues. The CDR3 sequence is CVSRTTMSNQPQHF. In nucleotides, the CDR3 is TGTGTCAGCAGGACAACCATGAGCAATCAGCCCCAGCATTTT.

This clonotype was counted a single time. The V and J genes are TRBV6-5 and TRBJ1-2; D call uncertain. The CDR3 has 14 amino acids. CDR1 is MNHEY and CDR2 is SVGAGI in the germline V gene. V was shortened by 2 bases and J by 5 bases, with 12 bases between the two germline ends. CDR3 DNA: TGTGCCAGCAGTTACGCGGCGTCGTCTTATGGCTACACCTTC. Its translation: CASSYAASSYGYTF.

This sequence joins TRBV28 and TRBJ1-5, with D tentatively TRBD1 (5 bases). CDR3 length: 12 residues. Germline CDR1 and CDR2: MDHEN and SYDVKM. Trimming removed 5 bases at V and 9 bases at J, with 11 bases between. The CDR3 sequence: CASSGQGRPQHF. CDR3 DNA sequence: TGTGCCAGCAGTGGCCAGGGTCGGCCCCAGCATTTT.

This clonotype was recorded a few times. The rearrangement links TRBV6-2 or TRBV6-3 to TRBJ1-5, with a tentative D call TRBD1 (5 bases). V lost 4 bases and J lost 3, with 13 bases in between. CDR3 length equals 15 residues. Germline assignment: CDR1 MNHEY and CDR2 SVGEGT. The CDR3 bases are TGTGCCAGCAGTTCGGGGAGGGGAGACAATCAGCCCCAGCATTTT. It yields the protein CASSSGRGDNQPQHF.

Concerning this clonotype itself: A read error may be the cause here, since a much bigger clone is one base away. CDR3 nucleotide sequence: TGTGCCAGCAGTGAAGGGTGGAACACTCAGTACTTC. Translated: CASSEGWNTQYF. This chain links TRBV25-1 with TRBJ2-4; no firm D call. Germline CDR1 reads MGHDK; CDR2 reads SYGVNS. The CDR3 spans 12 residues.

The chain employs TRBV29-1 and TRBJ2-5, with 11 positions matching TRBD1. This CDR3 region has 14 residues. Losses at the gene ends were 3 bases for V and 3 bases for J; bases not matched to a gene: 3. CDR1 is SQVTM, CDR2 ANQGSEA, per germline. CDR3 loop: CSVELGQGEETQYF. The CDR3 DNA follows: TGCAGCGTTGAGTTGGGACAGGGGGAAGAGACCCAGTACTTC.

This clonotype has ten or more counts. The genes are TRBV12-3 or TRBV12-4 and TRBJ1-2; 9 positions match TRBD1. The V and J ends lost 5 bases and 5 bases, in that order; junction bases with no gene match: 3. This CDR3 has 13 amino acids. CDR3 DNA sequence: TGTGCCAGCAGTGCGACAGGGGGATATGGCTACACCTTC. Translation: CASSATGGYGYTF.

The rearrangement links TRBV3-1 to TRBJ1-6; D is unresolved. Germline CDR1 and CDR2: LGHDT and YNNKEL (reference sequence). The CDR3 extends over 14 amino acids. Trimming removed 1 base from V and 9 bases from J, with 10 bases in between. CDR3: CASSQALGSSPLHF. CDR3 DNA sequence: TGTGCCAGCAGCCAAGCCCTCGGTTCTTCACCCCTCCACTTT.

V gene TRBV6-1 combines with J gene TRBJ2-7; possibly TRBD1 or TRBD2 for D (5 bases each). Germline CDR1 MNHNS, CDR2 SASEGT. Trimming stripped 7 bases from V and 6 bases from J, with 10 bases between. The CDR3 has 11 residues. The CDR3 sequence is CASKAGTEQYF. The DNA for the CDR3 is TGTGCCAGCAAAGCAGGGACCGAGCAGTACTTC.

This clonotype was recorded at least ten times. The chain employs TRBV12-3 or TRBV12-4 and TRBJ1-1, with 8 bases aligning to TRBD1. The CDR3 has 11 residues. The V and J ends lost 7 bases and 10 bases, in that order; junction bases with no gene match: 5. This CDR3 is CASTKGTGAFF. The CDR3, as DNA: TGTGCCAGCACAAAAGGGACAGGAGCTTTCTTT.

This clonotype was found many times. The CDR3 loop is CASSPGGTFYGYTF. DNA of the CDR3: TGTGCCAGCTCACCAGGGGGGACCTTCTATGGCTACACCTTC. The chain recombines TRBV18 with TRBJ1-2, with a weak D call TRBD1 (5 bases). This CDR3 region has 14 residues. V was trimmed by 2 bases and J by 4 bases, leaving 11 bases between them. Looked up from germline, CDR1 is KGHSH and CDR2 is LQKENI.

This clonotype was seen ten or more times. This CDR3 reads CASSHRESTEAFF. The CDR3 bases are TGTGCCAGCTCACACAGGGAGAGCACTGAAGCTTTCTTT. The V gene is TRBV18, the J gene TRBJ1-1, with D perhaps TRBD1 (6 bases). The V and J ends lost 4 bases and 4 bases respectively, with 10 bases between them. This CDR3 comprises 13 residues. Germline V gene data show CDR1 as KGHSH and CDR2 as LQKENI.

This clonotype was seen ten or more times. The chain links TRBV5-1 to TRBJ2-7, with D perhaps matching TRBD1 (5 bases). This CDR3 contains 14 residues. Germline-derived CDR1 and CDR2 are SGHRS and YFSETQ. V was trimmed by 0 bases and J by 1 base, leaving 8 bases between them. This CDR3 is CASSLGSGSYEQYF. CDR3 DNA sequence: TGCGCCAGCAGCTTGGGGTCAGGGTCCTACGAGCAGTACTTC.

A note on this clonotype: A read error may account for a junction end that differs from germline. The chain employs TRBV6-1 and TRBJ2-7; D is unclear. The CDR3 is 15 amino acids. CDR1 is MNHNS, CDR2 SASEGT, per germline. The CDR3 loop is CASSEGAVSSYDQYF. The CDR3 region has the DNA TGTGCCAGCAGTGAAGGGGCCGTTAGCTCCTACGATCAGTACTTC.

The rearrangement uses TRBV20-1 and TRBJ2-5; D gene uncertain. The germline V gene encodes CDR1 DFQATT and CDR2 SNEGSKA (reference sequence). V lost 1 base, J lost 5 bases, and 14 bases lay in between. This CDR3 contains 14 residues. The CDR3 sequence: CSARVGLPPETQYF. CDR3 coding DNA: TGCAGTGCTAGAGTAGGGTTGCCTCCGGAGACCCAGTACTTC.

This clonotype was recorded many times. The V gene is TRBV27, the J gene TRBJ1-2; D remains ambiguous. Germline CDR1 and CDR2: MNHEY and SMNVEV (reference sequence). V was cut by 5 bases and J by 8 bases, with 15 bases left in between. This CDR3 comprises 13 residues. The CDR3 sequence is CASSPEWGWGYTF. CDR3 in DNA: TGTGCCAGCAGTCCGGAATGGGGATGGGGCTACACCTTC.